The 19 T cell receptor beta chains below come from one sample, sequenced in a study of beta chain features in type 1 diabetes. Study-level points and caveats: Shorter TCRB CDR3s, moderately but significantly so, marked every one of the four CD4+ subsets in Type 1 diabetes patients.

The study reverse transcribed the entire isolated RNA, so it sequenced expressed TCRB transcripts. Clones were read by immunoSEQ multiplex PCR, and TCRdb kept only the in-frame ones, dropping some. The sample yields about 660,000 clones, over 11% seen once. No cognate antigen is known for these TCRs. Source material: naive CD4+ T cells from blood. These receptor sequences come from a man aged 18 to 30 with type 1 diabetes.

This clone was picked up a small number of times. The chain is built from TRBV19 and TRBJ2-4, with 7 bases fitting TRBD2. V trimming: 7 bases; J trimming: 0 bases; junction bases outside the gene matches: 9. CDR1 LNHDA and CDR2 SQIVND come from the germline V gene (reference sequence). This CDR3 contains 16 residues. Here the CDR3 reads CASMPAGVVAKNIQYF. The CDR3, as DNA: TGTGCCAGTATGCCCGCGGGGGTGGTAGCCAAAAACATTCAGTACTTC.

This clone has only a few counts. The chain has TRBV28 and TRBJ2-4, with D hard to call. Germline V gene lookup returns CDR1 MDHEN and CDR2 SYDVKM. The CDR3 loop spans 15 amino acids. V was pared by 4 bases and J by 4 bases, with 14 bases between. The CDR3 DNA follows: TGTGCCAGCAGTTCGGGTGCGGCAGATAAAAACATTCAGTACTTC. It is translated as CASSSGAADKNIQYF.

There are a few counts of this clone. The CDR3: CATSREVPNEKLFF. CDR3 sequence (DNA): TGTGCCACCAGCAGAGAGGTACCAAATGAAAAACTGTTTTTT. The chain carries TRBV15 and TRBJ1-4; no reliable D call. V was pared by 0 bases and J by 5 bases, with 7 bases between. CDR1 LNHNV and CDR2 YYDKDF come from the germline V gene (reference sequence). This CDR3 is built from 14 residues.

This clone was seen more than once but under ten times. The chain carries TRBV19 and TRBJ2-3; perhaps D is TRBD1 or TRBD2 (5 bases each). The ends were cut back, 0 bases at V and 1 base at J, with 14 bases in the middle. The CDR3 sequence is 17 residues long. Germline values: CDR1 LNHDA, CDR2 SQIVND (reference sequence). This CDR3 reads CASSIDARGDGTDTQYF. The CDR3 DNA is TGTGCCAGTAGTATAGATGCGAGAGGGGATGGCACAGATACGCAGTATTTT. Combining the CDR3 with reference TRBV19 and TRBJ2-3 gives the whole variable domain DGGITQSPKYLFRKEGQNVTLSCEQNLNHDAMYWYRQDPGQGLRLIYYSQIVNDFQKGDIAEGYSVSREKKESFPLTVTSAQKNPTAFYLCASSIDARGDGTDTQYFGPGTRLTVL.

This chain connects TRBV27 to TRBJ1-4; 12 bases are a match to TRBD1. Unmatched junction bases numbered 11, after V lost 4 bases and J lost 11 bases. The CDR3 runs to 16 residues. Per germline, CDR1 MNHEY and CDR2 SMNVEV (reference sequence). The CDR3 is CASSSRDRGRGDKLFF. The CDR3, as DNA: TGTGCCAGCAGTTCCCGGGACAGGGGGCGAGGAGACAAACTGTTTTTT.

The chain is built from TRBV28 and TRBJ2-3, with 8 bases aligning to TRBD1. The CDR3 loop spans 14 amino acids. V lost 9 bases and J lost 2; bases outside the gene matches: 7. Germline CDR1 reads MDHEN; CDR2 reads SYDVKM. CDR3 protein: CASSSGGPTDTQYF. CDR3 bases: TGTGCCAGTTCATCAGGGGGCCCCACAGATACGCAGTATTTT.

The rearrangement links TRBV2 to TRBJ2-1, with D perhaps matching TRBD1 or TRBD2 (5 bases each). The CDR3 spans 11 residues. V lost 8 bases, J lost 16 bases, and 18 bases lay in between. Germline CDR1 reads SNHLY; CDR2 reads FYNNEI. The CDR3 loop reads CASDRDYQIFF. The CDR3 bases are TGTGCCAGCGACAGAGACTACCAGATCTTCTTC.

V usage is TRBV5-1 and J usage is TRBJ2-7; 10 bases line up with TRBD2. From germline, CDR1 is SGHRS and CDR2 YFSETQ. The ends lost 5 bases at V and 5 bases at J; junction bases unmatched: 19. The CDR3 consists of 18 residues. CDR3 residues: CASRLGRLSSGSINEQYF. CDR3 DNA sequence: TGCGCCAGCAGACTTGGGCGCCTCTCTAGCGGGAGTATCAACGAGCAGTACTTC. The full variable domain, with the rest looked up from reference TRBV5-1 and TRBJ2-7, is KAGVTQTPRYLIKTRGQQVTLSCSPISGHRSVSWYQQTPGQGLQFLFEYFSETQRNKGNFPGRFSGRQFSNSRSEMNVSTLELGDSALYLCASRLGRLSSGSINEQYFGPGTRLTVT.

The CDR3 here is CAGGSHEQYF. The CDR3, as DNA: TGTGCCGGAGGGTCTCACGAGCAGTACTTC. V usage is TRBV2 and J usage is TRBJ2-7, with D tentatively TRBD2 (6 bases). Trimming removed 11 bases from V and 5 bases from J, with 10 bases in between. The CDR3 consists of 10 residues. Germline CDR1 and CDR2: SNHLY and FYNNEI.

The chain has TRBV7-9 and TRBJ2-7; TRBD2 might be the D (6 bases). The V gene lost 5 bases and the J gene lost 0 bases, with 17 bases spanning the gap. In germline, CDR1 is SEHNR, CDR2 FQNEAQ (reference sequence). The CDR3 is 16 residues long. This CDR3 is CASSPLRGDDSYEQYF. CDR3 in DNA: TGTGCCAGCAGCCCGCTGCGGGGTGATGACTCCTACGAGCAGTACTTC. Variable domain in full (rest from reference TRBV7-9 and TRBJ2-7): DTGVSQNPRHKITKRGQNVTFRCDPISEHNRLYWYRQTLGQGPEFLTYFQNEAQLEKSRLLSDRFSAERPKGSFSTLEIQRTEQGDSAMYLCASSPLRGDDSYEQYFGPGTRLTVT.

The chain recombines TRBV15 with TRBJ2-1; 8 nucleotides align to TRBD1. The CDR3 length is 15 residues. Trimming removed 0 bases from V and 6 bases from J; junction bases left unmatched: 4. Germline V gives CDR1 LNHNV, CDR2 YYDKDF (reference sequence). The CDR3 DNA is TGTGCCACCAGCAGAGATTGGACAGGGCTCAATGAGCAGTTCTTC. It codes for CATSRDWTGLNEQFF.

V usage is TRBV29-1 and J usage is TRBJ1-1; D is unresolved. CDR1 and CDR2 (germline): SQVTM, ANQGSEA. With 7 bases removed from V and 1 base from J, the gap between germline ends came to 13 bases. This CDR3 has 13 residues. The CDR3 DNA follows: TGCAGCGCCGGGCTGGGGTGGAACACTGAAGCTTTCTTT. Amino acids: CSAGLGWNTEAFF. The full variable domain, completed using reference TRBV29-1 and TRBJ1-1, is SAVISQKPSRDICQRGTSLTIQCQVDSQVTMMFWYRQQPGQSLTLIATANQGSEATYESGFVIDKFPISRPNLTFSTLTVSNMSPEDSSIYLCSAGLGWNTEAFFGQGTRLTVV.

V gene TRBV2 combines with J gene TRBJ2-3; D is uncertain. This CDR3 is 13 amino acids long. CDR1 is SNHLY, CDR2 FYNNEI, per germline. Trimming left V 7 bases short and J 2 bases short, with 10 bases between. The CDR3: CASTSVVTDTQYF. The DNA of the CDR3 is TGTGCCAGCACCTCTGTTGTCACAGATACGCAGTATTTT.

This rearrangement joins TRBV11-2 to TRBJ2-7; 10 bases fit TRBD1. The CDR3 covers 18 residues. V dropped 2 bases and J dropped 5; count of bases not matched to a gene: 15. In germline, CDR1 is SGHAT, CDR2 FQNNGV. CDR3 sequence reads: CASSLPRLGQGDLDEQYF. In nucleotides, the CDR3 is TGTGCCAGCAGCTTACCTCGGCTAGGACAGGGGGATCTAGACGAGCAGTACTTC.

The chain couples TRBV28 to TRBJ1-2; the match to TRBD1 covers 9 bases. This CDR3 has 15 residues. V gave up 5 bases and J gave up 4 bases; unmatched junction bases: 8. The germline CDR1 and CDR2 sequences are MDHEN and SYDVKM. CDR3 residues: CASSNPGTGLYGYTF. The CDR3 nucleotides read TGTGCCAGCAGTAACCCCGGGACAGGGCTCTATGGCTACACCTTC.

This clone has only a few counts. The CDR3 region has the DNA TGTGCCAGCAGCTCCGCCCGGGCTAGCGCCAGGCAAGAGACCCAGTACTTC. It is translated as CASSSARASARQETQYF. The chain links TRBV7-2 to TRBJ2-5; D is possibly TRBD2 (6 bases). Per germline, CDR1 SGHTA and CDR2 FQGNSA. The CDR3 loop spans 17 amino acids. Trimming took 4 bases from V and 2 from J, leaving 20 bases between them.

Only a few counts were recorded for this clone. The genes are TRBV5-8 and TRBJ1-2; D is unresolved. The V end was cut by 4 bases, the J end by 8 bases, with 15 bases between. The CDR3 runs to 13 residues. The germline V gene has CDR1 SGHTS and CDR2 YDEGEE. The CDR3 DNA sequence: TGTGCCAGCAGCCCTACGTTGGTGCCCGGCTACACCTTC. The encoded protein is CASSPTLVPGYTF.

This clone was observed a few times. V usage is TRBV6-4 and J usage is TRBJ2-1, with D perhaps assigned TRBD1 or TRBD2 (5 bases each). This CDR3 has 14 residues. Trimming took 4 bases from V and 2 from J, leaving 9 bases between them. The germline gives CDR1 MRHNA, CDR2 SNTAGT. The CDR3 sequence: CASSGDGAYNEQFF. The CDR3 DNA reads as TGTGCCAGCAGTGGGGACGGAGCCTACAATGAGCAGTTCTTC.

The chain joins TRBV25-1 to TRBJ1-6; no definite D call. Germline V gene sequence: CDR1 MGHDK, CDR2 SYGVNS. The CDR3 loop spans 13 amino acids. The V end lost 7 bases, the J end lost 1 base, and 5 bases lay between the germline ends. CDR3 nucleotides: TGTGCCAGCAAGCGATCCTATAATTCACCCCTCCACTTT. This encodes CASKRSYNSPLHF.